A selection of T cell receptor beta chains follows, all from one sample in a study of chemoradiotherapy in HPV16-positive cancers. TCRdb's table, derived via immunoSEQ multiplex PCR, lists solely in-frame clones and lacks some. The sample holds about 5,300 clones, over 65% seen once. This material consisted of tumor tissue, taken from a patient who underwent chemoradiotherapy. These receptors all come from a human donor with HPV-associated anogenital cancer. The CDR3 runs from the conserved cysteine through the conserved F or W. A D gene is named only where the DNA matches it firmly. The size entry is marked missing in some rows and otherwise reads once, few, many or a size class.

NA	TRBV7-2	TRBJ2-5	TRBD2	CASSLVRGRGETQYF	TGTGCCAGCAGCTTAGTCCGCGGGAGAGGAGAGACCCAGTACTTC
few	TRBV2	TRBJ2-2	NA	CASKYTGELFF	TGTGCCAGCAAATATACCGGGGAGCTGTTTTTT
few	TRBV5-1	TRBJ1-5	NA	CASSLGSGEGQPQHF	TGCGCCAGCAGCTTGGGGTCAGGTGAAGGTCAGCCCCAGCATTTT
NA	TRBV4-1	TRBJ2-4	TRBD1	CASSQGQGAKNIQYF	TGCGCCAGCAGCCAAGGACAGGGAGCCAAAAACATTCAGTACTTC
NA	TRBV4-3	TRBJ2-3	TRBD2	CASSQDLLAGGADTQYF	TGCGCCAGCAGCCAAGATCTACTAGCGGGAGGGGCAGATACGCAGTATTTT
few	TRBV21-1	TRBJ1-4	NA	CASSPCLLTRDRGEKLFF	TGTGCCAGCAGCCCTTGCCTTCTAACACGGGACAGGGGTGAAAAACTGTTTTTT
NA	TRBV28	TRBJ2-5	TRBD2	CASSFMAGGGDF	TGTGCCAGCAGTTTTATGGCGGGAGGGGGAGACTTC
NA	TRBV9	TRBJ2-3	NA	CASSVSWGSTDTQYF	TGTGCCAGCAGCGTATCCTGGGGGAGCACAGATACGCAGTATTTT
NA	TRBV28	TRBJ2-1	TRBD2	CASSSGLAGLNEQFF	TGTGCCAGCAGTTCGGGACTAGCGGGATTGAATGAGCAGTTCTTC